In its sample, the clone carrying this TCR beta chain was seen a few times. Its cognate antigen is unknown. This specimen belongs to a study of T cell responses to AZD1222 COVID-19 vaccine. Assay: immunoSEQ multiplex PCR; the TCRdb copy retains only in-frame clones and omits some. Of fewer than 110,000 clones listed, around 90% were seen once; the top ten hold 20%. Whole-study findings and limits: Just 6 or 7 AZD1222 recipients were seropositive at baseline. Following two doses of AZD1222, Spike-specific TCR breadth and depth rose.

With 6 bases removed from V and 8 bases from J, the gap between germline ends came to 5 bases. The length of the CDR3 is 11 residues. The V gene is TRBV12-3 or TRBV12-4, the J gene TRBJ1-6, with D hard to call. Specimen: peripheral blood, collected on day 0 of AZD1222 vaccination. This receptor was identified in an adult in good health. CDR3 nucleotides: TGTGCCAGCAGCCTCTATTCACCCCTCCACTTT. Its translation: CASSLYSPLHF.